This T cell receptor beta chain was retrieved from a study of cytomegalovirus exposure and HLA in healthy donors. 60 Vbeta and 13 Jbeta primers were used in PCR. Libraries were prepared by immunoSEQ multiplex PCR; TCRdb keeps only in-frame clonotypes and omits some of them. The sample lists about 260,000 clones, roughly 70% occurring once. The length of the CDR3 is 11 residues. Germline V gene lookup returns CDR1 SQVTM and CDR2 ANQGSEA. V gave up 6 bases and J gave up 9 bases, with 12 bases separating them. The chain has TRBV29-1 and TRBJ2-1; D possibly corresponds to TRBD2 (5 bases). Sequences were obtained from PBMCs. This receptor was obtained from a female donor in good health and CMV-seronegative. CDR3 amino acids: CSVWTGSEQFF. The CDR3, as DNA: TGCAGCGTGTGGACTGGAAGTGAGCAGTTCTTC.